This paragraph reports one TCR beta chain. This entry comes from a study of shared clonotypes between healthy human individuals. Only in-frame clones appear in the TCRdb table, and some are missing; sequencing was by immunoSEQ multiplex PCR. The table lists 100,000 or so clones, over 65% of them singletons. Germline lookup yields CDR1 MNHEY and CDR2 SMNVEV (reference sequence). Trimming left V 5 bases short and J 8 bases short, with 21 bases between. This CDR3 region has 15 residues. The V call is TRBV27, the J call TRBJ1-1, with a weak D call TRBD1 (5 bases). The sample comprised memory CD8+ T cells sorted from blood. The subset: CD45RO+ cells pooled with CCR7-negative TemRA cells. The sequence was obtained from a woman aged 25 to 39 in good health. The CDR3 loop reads CASSSPFAYGAEAFF. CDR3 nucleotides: TGTGCCAGCAGTAGCCCATTCGCTTATGGGGCCGAAGCTTTCTTT.